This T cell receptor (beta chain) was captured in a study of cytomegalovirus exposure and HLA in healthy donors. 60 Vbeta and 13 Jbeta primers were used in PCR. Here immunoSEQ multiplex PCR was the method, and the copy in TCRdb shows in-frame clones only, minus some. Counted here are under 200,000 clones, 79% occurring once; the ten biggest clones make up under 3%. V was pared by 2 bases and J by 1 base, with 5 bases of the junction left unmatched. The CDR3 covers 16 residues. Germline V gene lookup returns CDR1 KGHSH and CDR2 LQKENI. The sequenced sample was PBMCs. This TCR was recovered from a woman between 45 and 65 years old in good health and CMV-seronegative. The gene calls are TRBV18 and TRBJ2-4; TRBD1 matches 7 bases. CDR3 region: CASSPGLQGAKNIQYF. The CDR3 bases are TGTGCCAGCTCACCAGGTTTACAGGGGGCCAAAAACATTCAGTACTTC.